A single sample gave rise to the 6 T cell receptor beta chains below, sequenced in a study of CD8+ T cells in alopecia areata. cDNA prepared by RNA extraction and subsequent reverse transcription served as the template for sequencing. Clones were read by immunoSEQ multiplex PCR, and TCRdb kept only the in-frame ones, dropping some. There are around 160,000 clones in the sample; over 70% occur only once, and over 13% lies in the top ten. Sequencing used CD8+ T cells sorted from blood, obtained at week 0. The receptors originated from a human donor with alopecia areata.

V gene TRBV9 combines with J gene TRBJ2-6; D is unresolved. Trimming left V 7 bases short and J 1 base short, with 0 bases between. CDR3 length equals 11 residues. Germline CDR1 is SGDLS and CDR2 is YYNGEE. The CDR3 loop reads CASSGANVLTF. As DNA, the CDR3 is TGTGCCAGCTCTGGGGCCAACGTCCTGACTTTC.

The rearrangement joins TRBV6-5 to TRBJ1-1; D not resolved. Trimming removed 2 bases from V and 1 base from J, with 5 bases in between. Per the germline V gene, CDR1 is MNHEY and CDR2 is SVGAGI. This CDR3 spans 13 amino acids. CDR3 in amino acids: CASSYPGNTEAFF. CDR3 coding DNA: TGTGCCAGCAGTTACCCGGGGAACACTGAAGCTTTCTTT.

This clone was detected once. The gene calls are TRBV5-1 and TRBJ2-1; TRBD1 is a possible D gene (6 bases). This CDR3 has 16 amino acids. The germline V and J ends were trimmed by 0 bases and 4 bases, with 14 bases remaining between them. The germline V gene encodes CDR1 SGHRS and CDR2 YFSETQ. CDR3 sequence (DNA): TGCGCCAGCAGCTTGGGATGGATAGGGGGTTACAATGAGCAGTTCTTC. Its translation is CASSLGWIGGYNEQFF.

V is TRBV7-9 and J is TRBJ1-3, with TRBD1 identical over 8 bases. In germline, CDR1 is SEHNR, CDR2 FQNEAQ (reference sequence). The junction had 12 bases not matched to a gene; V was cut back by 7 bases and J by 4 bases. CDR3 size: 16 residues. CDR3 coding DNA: TGTGCCAGCATCAAAAGTACCCGGGACAGGGGAAACACCATATATTTT. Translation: CASIKSTRDRGNTIYF. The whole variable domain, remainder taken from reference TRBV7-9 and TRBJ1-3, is DTGVSQNPRHKITKRGQNVTFRCDPISEHNRLYWYRQTLGQGPEFLTYFQNEAQLEKSRLLSDRFSAERPKGSFSTLEIQRTEQGDSAMYLCASIKSTRDRGNTIYFGEGSWLTVV.

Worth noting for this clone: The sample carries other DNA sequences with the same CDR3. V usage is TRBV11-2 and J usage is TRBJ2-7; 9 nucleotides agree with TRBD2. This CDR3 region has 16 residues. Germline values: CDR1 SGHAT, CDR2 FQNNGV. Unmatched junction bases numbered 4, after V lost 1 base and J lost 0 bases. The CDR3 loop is CASSLVTSGPSYEQYF. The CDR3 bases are TGTGCCAGCAGCTTAGTCACTAGCGGGCCCTCCTACGAGCAGTACTTC.

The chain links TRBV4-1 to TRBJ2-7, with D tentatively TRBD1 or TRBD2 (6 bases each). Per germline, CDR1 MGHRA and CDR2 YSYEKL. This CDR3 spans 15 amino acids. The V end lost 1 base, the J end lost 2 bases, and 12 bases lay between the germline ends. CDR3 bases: TGCGCCAGCAGCCAAGGGGGGGCAGCAGCCTACGAGCAGTACTTC. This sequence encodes CASSQGGAAAYEQYF.